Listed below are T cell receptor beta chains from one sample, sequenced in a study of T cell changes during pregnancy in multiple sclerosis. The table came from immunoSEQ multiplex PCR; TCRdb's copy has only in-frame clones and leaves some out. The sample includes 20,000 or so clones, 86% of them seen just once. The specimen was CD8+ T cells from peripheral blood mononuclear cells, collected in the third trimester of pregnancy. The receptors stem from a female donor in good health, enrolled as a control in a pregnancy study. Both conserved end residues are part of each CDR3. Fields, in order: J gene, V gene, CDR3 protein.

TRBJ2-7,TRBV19,CASSADSASSYEQYF
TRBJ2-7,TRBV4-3,CASSPSQAYEQYF
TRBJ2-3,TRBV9,CASSVNPGTSGGAIDTQYF
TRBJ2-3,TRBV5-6,CASSLNHRQGPQDTQYF
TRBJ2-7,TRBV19,CASSMGLVPEQYF
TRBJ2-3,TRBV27,CASRPDTYTQYF
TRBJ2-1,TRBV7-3,CASSFTGGDEQFF
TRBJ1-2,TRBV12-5,CASGLSQYYGYTF
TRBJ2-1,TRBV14,CASSPRTSPQFF
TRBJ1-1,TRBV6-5,CASSSQGADTEAFF
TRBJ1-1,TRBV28,CASSLGPGGRGEAFF
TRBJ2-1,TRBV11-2,CASSLGVREPTDHNEQFF
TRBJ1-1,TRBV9,CASSVVSAGEGTEAFF
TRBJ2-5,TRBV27,CASSPGLAVETQYF
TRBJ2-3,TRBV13,CASSSPGQGTDTQYF
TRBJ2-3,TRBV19,CASSNRDRGPDTQYF
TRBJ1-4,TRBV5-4,CASSLAGSYLHATNEKLFF
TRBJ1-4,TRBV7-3,CASSLVGQINEKLFF
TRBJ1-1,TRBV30,CAWNTGSNTEAFF
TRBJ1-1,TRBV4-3,CASSRGKKNTEAFF
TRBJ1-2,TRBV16,CASSQSPGGHYGYTF
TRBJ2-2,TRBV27,CASSLLAGLVTGELFF
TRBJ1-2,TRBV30,CAWSAGVGYTF
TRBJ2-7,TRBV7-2,CASSLVAGKGPYEQYF
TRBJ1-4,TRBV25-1,CASSDTGINEKLFF
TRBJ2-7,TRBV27,CASSLTEYYEQYF
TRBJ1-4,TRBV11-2,CASSYGTGKNEKLFF
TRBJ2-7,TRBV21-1,CASSKASYRGSYEQYF
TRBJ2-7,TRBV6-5,CASSYDRGSPYEQYF
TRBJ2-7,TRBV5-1,CASSYGQEQYF
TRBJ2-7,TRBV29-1,CSVDTGTPGYEQYF
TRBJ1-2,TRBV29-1,CSVPPGGSGGYTF